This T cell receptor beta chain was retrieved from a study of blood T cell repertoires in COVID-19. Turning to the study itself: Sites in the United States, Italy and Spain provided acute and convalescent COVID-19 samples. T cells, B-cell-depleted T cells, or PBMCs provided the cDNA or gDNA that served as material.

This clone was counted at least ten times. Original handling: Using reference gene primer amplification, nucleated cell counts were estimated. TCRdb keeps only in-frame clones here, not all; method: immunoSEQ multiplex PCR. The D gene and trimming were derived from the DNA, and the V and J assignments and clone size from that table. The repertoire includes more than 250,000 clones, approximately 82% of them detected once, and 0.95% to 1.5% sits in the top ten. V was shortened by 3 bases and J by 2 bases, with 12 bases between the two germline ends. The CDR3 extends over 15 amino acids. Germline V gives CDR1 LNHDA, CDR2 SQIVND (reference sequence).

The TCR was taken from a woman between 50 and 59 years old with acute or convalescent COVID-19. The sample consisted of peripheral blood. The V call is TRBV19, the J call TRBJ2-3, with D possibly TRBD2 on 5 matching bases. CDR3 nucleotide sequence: TGTGCCAGTAGTATTCGGGAAGGGAACACAGATACGCAGTATTTT. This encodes CASSIREGNTDTQYF.